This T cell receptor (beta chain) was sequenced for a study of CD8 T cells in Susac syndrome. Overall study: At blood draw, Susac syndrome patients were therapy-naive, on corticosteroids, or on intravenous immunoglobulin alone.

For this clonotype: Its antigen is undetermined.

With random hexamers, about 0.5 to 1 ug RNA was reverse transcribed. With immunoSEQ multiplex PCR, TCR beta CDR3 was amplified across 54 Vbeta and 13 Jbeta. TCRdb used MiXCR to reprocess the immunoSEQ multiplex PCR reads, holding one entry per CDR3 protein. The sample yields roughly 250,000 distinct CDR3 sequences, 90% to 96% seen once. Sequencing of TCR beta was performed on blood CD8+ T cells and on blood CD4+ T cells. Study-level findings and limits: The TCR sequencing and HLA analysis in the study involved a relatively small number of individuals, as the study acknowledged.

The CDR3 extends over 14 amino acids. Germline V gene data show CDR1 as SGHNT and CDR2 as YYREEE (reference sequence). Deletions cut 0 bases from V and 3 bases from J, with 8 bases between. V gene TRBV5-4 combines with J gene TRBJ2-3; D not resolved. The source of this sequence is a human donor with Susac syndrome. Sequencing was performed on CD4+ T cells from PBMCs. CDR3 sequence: CASSLVSPTDTQYF. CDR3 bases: TGTGCCAGCAGCTTGGTGTCTCCGACAGATACGCAGTATTTT.